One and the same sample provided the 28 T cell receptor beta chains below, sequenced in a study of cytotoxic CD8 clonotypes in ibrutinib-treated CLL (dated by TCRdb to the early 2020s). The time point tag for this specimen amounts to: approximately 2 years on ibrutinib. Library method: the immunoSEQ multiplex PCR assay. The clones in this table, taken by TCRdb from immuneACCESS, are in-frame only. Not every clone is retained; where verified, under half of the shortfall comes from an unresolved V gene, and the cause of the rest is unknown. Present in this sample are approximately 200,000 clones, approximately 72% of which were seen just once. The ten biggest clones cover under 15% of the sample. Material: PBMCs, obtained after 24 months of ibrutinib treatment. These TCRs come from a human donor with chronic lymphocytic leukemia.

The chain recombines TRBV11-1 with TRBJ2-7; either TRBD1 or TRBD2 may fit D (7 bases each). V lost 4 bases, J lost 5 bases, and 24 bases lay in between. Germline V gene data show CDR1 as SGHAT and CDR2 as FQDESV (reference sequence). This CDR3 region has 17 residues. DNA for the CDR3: TGTGCCAGCAGCTCCCATTCCACAGGGGAGGGAACTCACGAGCAGTACTTC. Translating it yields CASSSHSTGEGTHEQYF.

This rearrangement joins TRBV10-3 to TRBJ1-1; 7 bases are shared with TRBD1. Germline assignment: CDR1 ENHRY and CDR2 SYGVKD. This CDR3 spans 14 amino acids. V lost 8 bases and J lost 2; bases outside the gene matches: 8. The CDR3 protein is CAIQGTVKNTEAFF. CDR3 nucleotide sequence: TGTGCCATCCAAGGGACAGTAAAAAACACTGAAGCTTTCTTT.

The CDR3 region has the DNA TGCAGCGGGGAAGCCGGGACAGGGAACACTGAAGCTTTCTTT. Its protein is CSGEAGTGNTEAFF. The chain is built from TRBV29-1 and TRBJ1-1, with 8 bases that match TRBD1. The V and J ends lost 7 bases and 1 base, in that order; junction bases with no gene match: 8. CDR1 is SQVTM and CDR2 is ANQGSEA in the germline V gene. The CDR3 has 14 amino acids.

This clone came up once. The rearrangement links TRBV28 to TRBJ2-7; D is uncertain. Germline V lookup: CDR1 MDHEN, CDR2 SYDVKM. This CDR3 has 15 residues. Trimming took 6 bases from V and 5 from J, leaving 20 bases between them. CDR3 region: CASSLRRAMPHEQYF. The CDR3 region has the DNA TGTGCCAGCAGCCTCCGCCGGGCCATGCCCCACGAGCAGTACTTC.

CDR3 in DNA: TGTGCCAGCCCGGGTGGGCTAGCGGGACTGGAGACCCAGTACTTC. Translating gives CASPGGLAGLETQYF. This chain links TRBV7-9 with TRBJ2-5; TRBD2 aligns across 9 bases. J lost 5 bases, V lost 8 bases, and 12 bases had no gene match. The CDR3 length is 15 residues. Germline loops: CDR1 SEHNR, CDR2 FQNEAQ (reference sequence).

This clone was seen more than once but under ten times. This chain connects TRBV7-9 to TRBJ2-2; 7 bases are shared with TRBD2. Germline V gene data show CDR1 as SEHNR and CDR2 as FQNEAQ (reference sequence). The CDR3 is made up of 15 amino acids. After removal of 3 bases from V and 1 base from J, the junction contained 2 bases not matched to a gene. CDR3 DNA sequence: TGTGCCAGCAGCTTTTCGGGGGGGAACACCGGGGAGCTGTTTTTT. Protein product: CASSFSGGNTGELFF.

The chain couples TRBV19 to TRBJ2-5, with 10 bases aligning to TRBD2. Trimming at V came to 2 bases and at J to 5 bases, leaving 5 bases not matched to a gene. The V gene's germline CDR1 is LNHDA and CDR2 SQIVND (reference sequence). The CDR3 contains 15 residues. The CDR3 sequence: CASSITSGAGETQYF. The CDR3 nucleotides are TGTGCCAGTAGTATAACTAGCGGGGCGGGGGAGACCCAGTACTTC.

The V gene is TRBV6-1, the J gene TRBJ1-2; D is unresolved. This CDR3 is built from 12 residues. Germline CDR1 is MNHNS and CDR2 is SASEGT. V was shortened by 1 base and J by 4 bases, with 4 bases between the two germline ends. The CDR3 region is CASSEEGYGYTF. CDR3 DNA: TGTGCCAGCAGTGAAGAAGGCTATGGCTACACCTTC.

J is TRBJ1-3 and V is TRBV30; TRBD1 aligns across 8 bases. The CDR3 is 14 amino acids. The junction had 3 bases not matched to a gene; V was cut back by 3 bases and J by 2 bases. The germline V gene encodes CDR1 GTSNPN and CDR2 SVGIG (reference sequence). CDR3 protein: CAWSETGAGNTIYF. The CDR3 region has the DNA TGTGCCTGGAGCGAGACAGGGGCTGGAAACACCATATATTTT.

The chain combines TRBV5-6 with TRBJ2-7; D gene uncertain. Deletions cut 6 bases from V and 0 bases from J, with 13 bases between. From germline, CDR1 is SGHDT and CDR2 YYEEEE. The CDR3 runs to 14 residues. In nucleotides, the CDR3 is TGTGCCAGCACACGATTTTCCGACTCCTACGAGCAGTACTTC. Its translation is CASTRFSDSYEQYF.

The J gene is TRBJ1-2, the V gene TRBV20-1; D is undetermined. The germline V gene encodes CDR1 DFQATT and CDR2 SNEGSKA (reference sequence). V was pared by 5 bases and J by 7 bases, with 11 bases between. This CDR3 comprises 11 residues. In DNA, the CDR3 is TGCAGTGCTCTCCCCCCTGTTGGCTACACCTTC. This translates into CSALPPVGYTF.

For the CDR3, the DNA is TGTGCCAGCAGTTACTCGGGAGCGGATGAGACCCAGTACTTC. As protein: CASSYSGADETQYF. The chain joins TRBV6-5 to TRBJ2-5; possible D gene TRBD2, 5 bases. The CDR3 length is 14 residues. CDR1 is MNHEY, CDR2 SVGAGI, per germline. Deletions cut 0 bases from V and 5 bases from J, with 10 bases between.

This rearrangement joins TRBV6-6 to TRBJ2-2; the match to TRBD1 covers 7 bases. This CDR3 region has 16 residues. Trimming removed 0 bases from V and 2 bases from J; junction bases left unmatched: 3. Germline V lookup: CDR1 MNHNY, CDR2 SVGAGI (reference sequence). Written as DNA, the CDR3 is TGTGCCAGCAGTTACTCGGACAGGACTAACACCGGGGAGCTGTTTTTT. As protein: CASSYSDRTNTGELFF.

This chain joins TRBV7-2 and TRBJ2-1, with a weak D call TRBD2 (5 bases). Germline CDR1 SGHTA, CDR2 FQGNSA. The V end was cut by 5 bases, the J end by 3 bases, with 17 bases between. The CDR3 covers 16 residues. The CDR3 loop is CASSTRTFLDYNEQFF. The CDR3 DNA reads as TGTGCCAGCAGCACTCGGACTTTTTTGGACTACAATGAGCAGTTCTTC.

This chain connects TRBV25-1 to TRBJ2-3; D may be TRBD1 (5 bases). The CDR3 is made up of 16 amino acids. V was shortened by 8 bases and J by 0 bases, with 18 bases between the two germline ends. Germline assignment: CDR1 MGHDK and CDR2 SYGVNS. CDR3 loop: CASGESSRQSTDTQYF. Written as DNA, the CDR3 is TGTGCCAGCGGAGAGAGCTCCAGACAGAGCACAGATACGCAGTATTTT.

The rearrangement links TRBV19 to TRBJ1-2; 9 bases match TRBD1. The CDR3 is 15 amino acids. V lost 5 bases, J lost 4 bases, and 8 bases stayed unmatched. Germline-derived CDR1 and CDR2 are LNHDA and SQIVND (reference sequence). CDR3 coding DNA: TGTGCCAGTAGTTCCACCGGGACAGGGAGCTATGGCTACACCTTC. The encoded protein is CASSSTGTGSYGYTF.

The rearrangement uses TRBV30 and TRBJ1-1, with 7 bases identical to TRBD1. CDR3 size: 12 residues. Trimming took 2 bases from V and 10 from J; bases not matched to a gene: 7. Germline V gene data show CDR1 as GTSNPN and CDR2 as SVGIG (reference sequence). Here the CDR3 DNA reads TGTGCCTGGAGTCTCCGGGACAGAGGAGCTTTCTTT. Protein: CAWSLRDRGAFF.

The DNA for the CDR3 is TGTGCCAGCAGTTACTCCTATGGCTACACCTTC. This encodes CASSYSYGYTF. This rearrangement joins TRBV6-5 to TRBJ1-2, with D uncertain. CDR3 length equals 11 residues. Trimming pared 0 bases from V and 4 bases from J, leaving 0 bases between. Germline values: CDR1 MNHEY, CDR2 SVGAGI.

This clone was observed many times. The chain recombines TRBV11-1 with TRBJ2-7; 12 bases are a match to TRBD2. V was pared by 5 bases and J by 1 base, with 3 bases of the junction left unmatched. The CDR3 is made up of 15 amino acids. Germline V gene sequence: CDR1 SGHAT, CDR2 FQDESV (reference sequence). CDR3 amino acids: CASSLGTSGSYEQYF. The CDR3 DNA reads TGTGCCAGCAGCCTCGGGACTAGCGGGTCCTACGAGCAGTACTTC. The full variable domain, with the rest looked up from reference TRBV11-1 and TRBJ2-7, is EAEVAQSPRYKITEKSQAVAFWCDPISGHATLYWYRQILGQGPELLVQFQDESVVDDSQLPKDRFSAERLKGVDSTLKIQPAELGDSAMYLCASSLGTSGSYEQYFGPGTRLTVT.

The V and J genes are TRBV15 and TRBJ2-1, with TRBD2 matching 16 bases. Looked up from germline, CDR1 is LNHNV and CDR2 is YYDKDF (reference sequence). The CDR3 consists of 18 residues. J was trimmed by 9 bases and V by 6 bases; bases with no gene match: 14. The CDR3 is CATRGTGLAGGPFGEQFF. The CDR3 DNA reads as TGTGCCACCAGGGGAACGGGACTAGCGGGAGGGCCTTTTGGTGAGCAGTTCTTC.

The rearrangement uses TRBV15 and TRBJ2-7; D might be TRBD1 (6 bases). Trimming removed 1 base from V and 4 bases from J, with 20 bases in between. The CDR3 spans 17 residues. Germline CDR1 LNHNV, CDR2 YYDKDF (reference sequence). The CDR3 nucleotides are TGTGCCACCAGCAGAGCGAGCAGGGGCCCCGTCCCTTACGAGCAGTACTTC. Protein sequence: CATSRASRGPVPYEQYF.

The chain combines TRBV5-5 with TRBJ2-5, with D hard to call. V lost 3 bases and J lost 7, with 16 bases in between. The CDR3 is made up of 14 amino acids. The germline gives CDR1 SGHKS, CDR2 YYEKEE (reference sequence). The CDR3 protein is CASSYSRDPGTQYF. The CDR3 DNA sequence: TGTGCCAGCAGCTACTCTAGGGATCCGGGGACCCAGTACTTC.

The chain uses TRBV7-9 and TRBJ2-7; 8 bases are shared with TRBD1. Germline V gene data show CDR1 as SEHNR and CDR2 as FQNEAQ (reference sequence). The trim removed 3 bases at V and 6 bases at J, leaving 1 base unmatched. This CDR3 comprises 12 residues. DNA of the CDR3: TGTGCCAGCAGCTTTGGACAGGGCGAGCAGTACTTC. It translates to CASSFGQGEQYF.

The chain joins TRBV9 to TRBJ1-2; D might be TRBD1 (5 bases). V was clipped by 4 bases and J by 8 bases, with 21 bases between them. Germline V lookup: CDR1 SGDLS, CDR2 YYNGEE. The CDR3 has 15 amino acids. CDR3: CASSPLRQNGHGYTF. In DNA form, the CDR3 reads TGTGCCAGCAGCCCCCTGAGACAGAACGGTCACGGCTACACCTTC.

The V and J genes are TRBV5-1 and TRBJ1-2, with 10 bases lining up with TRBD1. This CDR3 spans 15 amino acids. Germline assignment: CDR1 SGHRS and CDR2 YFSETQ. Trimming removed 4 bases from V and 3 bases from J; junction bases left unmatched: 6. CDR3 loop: CASSAGQGIYYGYTF. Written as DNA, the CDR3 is TGCGCCAGCAGCGCGGGACAGGGGATTTACTATGGCTACACCTTC.

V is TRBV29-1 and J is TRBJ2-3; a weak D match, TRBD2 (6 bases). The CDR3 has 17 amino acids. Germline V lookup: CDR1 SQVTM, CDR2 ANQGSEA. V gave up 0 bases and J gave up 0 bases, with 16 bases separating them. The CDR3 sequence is CSVEDVGGAESTDTQYF. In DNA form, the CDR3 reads TGCAGCGTTGAAGATGTGGGAGGAGCGGAGAGCACAGATACGCAGTATTTT.

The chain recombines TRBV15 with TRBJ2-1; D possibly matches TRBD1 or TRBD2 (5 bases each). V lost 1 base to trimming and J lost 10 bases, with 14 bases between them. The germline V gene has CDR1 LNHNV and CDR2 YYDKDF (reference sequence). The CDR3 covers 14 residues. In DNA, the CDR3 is TGTGCCACCAGCAGAGGGCTCGGGGCTTGGGAGCAGTTCTTC. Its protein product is CATSRGLGAWEQFF.

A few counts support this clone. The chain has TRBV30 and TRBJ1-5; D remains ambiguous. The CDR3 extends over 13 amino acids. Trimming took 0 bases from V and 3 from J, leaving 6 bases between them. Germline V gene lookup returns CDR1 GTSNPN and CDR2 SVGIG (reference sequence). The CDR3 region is CAWSVQDNQPQHF. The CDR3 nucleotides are TGTGCCTGGAGTGTGCAGGACAATCAGCCCCAGCATTTT.